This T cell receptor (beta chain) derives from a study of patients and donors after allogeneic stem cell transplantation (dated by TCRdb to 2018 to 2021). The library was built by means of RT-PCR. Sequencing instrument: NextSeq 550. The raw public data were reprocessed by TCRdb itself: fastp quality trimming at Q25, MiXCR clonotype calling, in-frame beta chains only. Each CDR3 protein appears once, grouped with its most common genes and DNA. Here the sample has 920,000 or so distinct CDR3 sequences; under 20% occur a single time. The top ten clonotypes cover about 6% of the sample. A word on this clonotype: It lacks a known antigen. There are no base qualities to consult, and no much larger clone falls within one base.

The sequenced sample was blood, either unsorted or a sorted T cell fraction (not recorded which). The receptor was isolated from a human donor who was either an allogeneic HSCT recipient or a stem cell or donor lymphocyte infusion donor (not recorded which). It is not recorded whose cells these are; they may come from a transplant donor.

The CDR3 reads as follows: CASSQGGLAGGSSYNEQFF. The DNA sequence is TGCGCCAGCAGCCAAGGGGGACTAGCGGGAGGCAGCTCCTACAATGAGCAGTTCTTC. This receptor chain uses TRBV4-1 and TRBJ2-1; TRBD2 lines up with 15 middle nucleotides. Spanning cysteine to phenylalanine, the CDR3 consists of 19 amino acids. Here the CDR3 DNA is all that survives: 57 bases in frame from base 1. V and J are trimmed by 1 base and 0 bases, and the gene matches miss 4 bases of the junction. Reading the germline V gene gives CDR1 MGHRA and CDR2 YSYEKL.